This T cell receptor beta chain was profiled in a study of blood T cell repertoires in COVID-19. CDR1 is SGHTA, CDR2 FQGNSA, per germline. This CDR3 spans 14 amino acids. The V and J ends lost 6 bases and 4 bases respectively, with 13 bases between them. TCRdb's table, derived via immunoSEQ multiplex PCR, lists solely in-frame clones and lacks some. This sample yields 150,000 to 200,000 clones, of which 85% to 95% are seen a single time; approximately 2% belongs to the top ten. This rearrangement joins TRBV7-2 to TRBJ1-3, with D perhaps TRBD1 (5 bases). The clonotype was recovered from a woman aged 60-75 years with COVID-19, enrolled during active disease. What was sequenced was peripheral blood. This CDR3 reads CASRRTGPGNTIYF. As DNA, the CDR3 is TGTGCCAGCAGGCGAACAGGTCCAGGAAACACCATATATTTT.